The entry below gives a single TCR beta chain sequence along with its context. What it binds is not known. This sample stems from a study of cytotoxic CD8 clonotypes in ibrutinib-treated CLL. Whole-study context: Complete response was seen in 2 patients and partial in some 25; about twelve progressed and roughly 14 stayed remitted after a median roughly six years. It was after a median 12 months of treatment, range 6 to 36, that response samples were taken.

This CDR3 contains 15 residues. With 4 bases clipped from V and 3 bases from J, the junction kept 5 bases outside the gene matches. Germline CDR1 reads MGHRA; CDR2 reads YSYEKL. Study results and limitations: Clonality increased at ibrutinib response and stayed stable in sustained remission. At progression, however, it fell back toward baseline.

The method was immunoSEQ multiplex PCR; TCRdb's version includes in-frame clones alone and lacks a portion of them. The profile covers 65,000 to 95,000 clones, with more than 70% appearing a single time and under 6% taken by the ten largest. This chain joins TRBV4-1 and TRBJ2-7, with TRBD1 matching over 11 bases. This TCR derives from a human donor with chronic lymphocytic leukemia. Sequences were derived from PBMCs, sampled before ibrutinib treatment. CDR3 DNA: TGCGCCAGCAGCCCCAGGACAGGGGGCTTCTACGAGCAGTACTTC. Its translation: CASSPRTGGFYEQYF.